This T cell receptor beta chain was recovered during a study of beta chain features in type 1 diabetes. J gave up 5 bases and V 0 bases, and 5 bases lay outside the gene matches. This CDR3 has 15 amino acids. From germline, CDR1 is SGDLS and CDR2 YYNGEE. Only a few counts were recorded for this clone. Of the isolated RNA, all was reverse transcribed, and so the sequenced material was expressed TCRB transcripts. Clones were read by immunoSEQ multiplex PCR, and TCRdb kept only the in-frame ones, dropping some. The repertoire includes a few hundred thousand clones, roughly 12% of them detected once, and roughly 0.017% sits in the top ten.

This rearrangement joins TRBV9 to TRBJ2-1; 7 positions match TRBD2. This sequence was found in a man between 18 and 35 years old in good health. The sample taken for sequencing was naive CD4+ T cells from blood. Here the CDR3 reads CASSVGRLADNEQFF. In nucleotides, the CDR3 is TGTGCCAGCAGCGTAGGCCGGCTAGCGGACAATGAGCAGTTCTTC.